This entry lists 30 T cell receptor beta chains sequenced from one sample in a study of blood T cell repertoires in COVID-19. Generated by immunoSEQ multiplex PCR, the TCRdb table keeps only in-frame clones and is missing some. The sample includes 150,000 to 200,000 clones, around 88% of them seen just once. The specimen was peripheral blood. Receptors were obtained from a woman in her twenties or thirties with acute or convalescent COVID-19.

The chain has TRBV11-2 and TRBJ2-7; 9 nucleotides match TRBD1. V dropped 10 bases and J dropped 2; count of bases not matched to a gene: 9. Germline CDR1 is SGHAT and CDR2 is FQNNGV. The CDR3 covers 14 residues. CDR3 in amino acids: CANTPRTGAYEQYF. CDR3 DNA: TGTGCCAATACCCCCCGGACAGGGGCCTACGAGCAGTACTTC. Complete variable domain (other parts from reference TRBV11-2 and TRBJ2-7): EAGVAQSPRYKIIEKRQSVAFWCNPISGHATLYWYQQILGQGPKLLIQFQNNGVVDDSQLPKDRFSAERLKGVDSTLKIQPAKLEDSAVYLCANTPRTGAYEQYFGPGTRLTVT.

This chain joins TRBV5-4 and TRBJ2-7, with a weak D call TRBD2 (9 bases). This CDR3 region has 15 residues. CDR1 and CDR2 from the germline V gene are SGHNT and YYREEE (reference sequence). The V end lost 4 bases, the J end lost 6 bases, and 20 bases lay between the germline ends. CDR3 sequence (DNA): TGTGCCAGCAGCCTCGGAGCGGGAGGACAGGGCGAGCAGTACTTC. Translated, it gives CASSLGAGGQGEQYF.

J is TRBJ1-1 and V is TRBV28, with 7 bases lining up with TRBD1. CDR1 MDHEN and CDR2 SYDVKM come from the germline V gene. V lost 3 bases, J lost 1 base, and 2 bases stayed unmatched. CDR3 length: 14 residues. CDR3 nucleotide sequence: TGTGCCAGCAGTTTCACAGGGGCGAACACTGAAGCTTTCTTT. It encodes CASSFTGANTEAFF.

A remark on this clone: The germline gene is not matched at one end of the junction; a read error may be the cause. The V gene is TRBV6-1, the J gene TRBJ1-5, with 7 bases fitting TRBD1. Germline CDR1 and CDR2: MNHNS and SASEGT. The CDR3 sequence is 15 residues long. The chain's CDR3 is CASREARGRVKDQHF. CDR3 coding DNA: TGTGCCAGCAGGGAAGCTAGGGGGCGAGTCAAGGACCAGCATTTT.

The J gene is TRBJ1-1, the V gene TRBV19; D call uncertain. This CDR3 has 17 amino acids. Trimming cost V 7 bases and J 0 bases, with 21 bases left between them. Germline CDR1 reads LNHDA; CDR2 reads SQIVND (reference sequence). The CDR3 region is CASITAGRNQVNTEAFF. The CDR3 DNA sequence: TGTGCCAGTATTACGGCAGGTCGGAACCAGGTGAACACTGAAGCTTTCTTT. Based on the CDR3 plus reference TRBV19 and TRBJ1-1, the full variable domain is DGGITQSPKYLFRKEGQNVTLSCEQNLNHDAMYWYRQDPGQGLRLIYYSQIVNDFQKGDIAEGYSVSREKKESFPLTVTSAQKNPTAFYLCASITAGRNQVNTEAFFGQGTRLTVV.

Only a few counts were recorded for this clone. This rearrangement joins TRBV29-1 to TRBJ1-2, with unresolved D. Trimming shortened V by 3 bases and J by 2 bases, and 7 bases separated the two germline ends. The germline CDR1 and CDR2 sequences are SQVTM and ANQGSEA. CDR3 length: 12 residues. CDR3 sequence reads: CSVERVNYGYTF. The CDR3 coding sequence is TGCAGCGTTGAGAGGGTAAACTATGGCTACACCTTC.

Concerning this clone itself: Sequence at one end of the junction differs from germline and may be a read error. The J gene is TRBJ2-7, the V gene TRBV6-2 or TRBV6-3; 7 bases are shared with TRBD1. The V gene's germline CDR1 is MNHEY and CDR2 SVGEGT. The CDR3 contains 14 residues. CDR3 nucleotide sequence: TGTGCCAGCAGTCCCGGGACAGCTTTAAATTCGCCCCTCTTC. This encodes CASSPGTALNSPLF.

The chain links TRBV2 to TRBJ1-2; TRBD1 matches at 7 bases. The CDR3 extends over 15 amino acids. V trimming: 2 bases; J trimming: 8 bases; junction bases outside the gene matches: 11. CDR1 is SNHLY, CDR2 FYNNEI, per germline. DNA for the CDR3: TGTGCCAGCAGTGAACTGTTACAGGGGACGGGAGGCTACACCTTC. Translated, it gives CASSELLQGTGGYTF.

In this sample, this clone turned up once. This chain joins TRBV28 and TRBJ2-7; no reliable D call. The CDR3 length is 15 residues. The germline V gene has CDR1 MDHEN and CDR2 SYDVKM. The germline V and J ends were trimmed by 3 bases and 5 bases, with 17 bases remaining between them. CDR3 loop: CASSLVETPFHEQYF. The CDR3 region has the DNA TGTGCCAGCAGTTTGGTGGAGACGCCCTTCCACGAGCAGTACTTC.

The chain combines TRBV19 with TRBJ1-5; no firm D call. Trimming removed 0 bases from V and 0 bases from J, with 6 bases in between. In germline, CDR1 is LNHDA, CDR2 SQIVND (reference sequence). The CDR3 is 15 residues long. The CDR3 DNA reads as TGTGCCAGTAGTATAGATCTATATAGCAATCAGCCCCAGCATTTT. Protein sequence: CASSIDLYSNQPQHF.

This chain connects TRBV3-1 (or the pseudogene TRBV3-2) to TRBJ1-4; D ambiguous. The CDR3 sequence is 17 residues long. The germline gives CDR1 LGHDT, CDR2 YNNKEL (reference sequence). The V end was cut by 1 base, the J end by 10 bases, with 22 bases between. The CDR3 spells CASSQGVLGDPYLKLFF. The CDR3 DNA reads as TGTGCCAGCAGCCAAGGGGTACTAGGAGACCCCTATTTAAAACTGTTTTTT.

V is TRBV6-5 and J is TRBJ1-4; 9 bases fit TRBD1. Germline loops: CDR1 MNHEY, CDR2 SVGAGI. Trimming took 4 bases from V and 7 from J; bases not matched to a gene: 7. The CDR3 totals 15 residues. In DNA, the CDR3 is TGTGCCAGCAGTTTGGACAGGGGAACGACTGAAAAACTGTTTTTT. The encoded protein is CASSLDRGTTEKLFF.

This clone was counted a single time. The V gene is TRBV5-8, the J gene TRBJ1-5, with D possibly being TRBD1 (6 bases). CDR1 is SGHTS, CDR2 YDEGEE, per germline. V was trimmed by 5 bases and J by 3 bases, leaving 15 bases between them. This CDR3 is 15 amino acids long. CDR3 residues: CASRRIDRLNQPQHF. The CDR3 nucleotides are TGTGCCAGCAGGCGAATTGACAGGCTCAATCAGCCCCAGCATTTT.

The chain is built from TRBV11-1 and TRBJ2-1; 9 bases align to TRBD2. CDR1 SGHAT and CDR2 FQDESV come from the germline V gene (reference sequence). The CDR3 runs to 15 residues. V trimming: 5 bases; J trimming: 6 bases; junction bases outside the gene matches: 8. Here the CDR3 reads CASSRDLAGSNEQFF. CDR3 bases: TGTGCCAGCAGCAGAGACCTAGCGGGGAGCAATGAGCAGTTCTTC.

J is TRBJ2-1 and V is TRBV5-1, with 9 bases matching TRBD2. Trimming cost V 7 bases and J 8 bases; bases outside gene matches: 16. This CDR3 has 16 amino acids. From germline, CDR1 is SGHRS and CDR2 YFSETQ. This CDR3 is CASRTPLIAGDDEQFF. The CDR3 bases are TGCGCCAGCCGGACCCCCCTGATAGCGGGAGACGATGAGCAGTTCTTC.

The chain carries TRBV5-1 and TRBJ1-1; D is possibly TRBD1 (5 bases). The germline V gene encodes CDR1 SGHRS and CDR2 YFSETQ. The CDR3 length is 13 residues. Trimming took 4 bases from V and 6 from J, leaving 13 bases between them. The CDR3 here is CASSGRVSSEAFF. The CDR3 region has the DNA TGCGCCAGCAGCGGCAGGGTTTCTTCTGAAGCTTTCTTT. The variable domain in full, completed from reference TRBV5-1 and TRBJ1-1, reads KAGVTQTPRYLIKTRGQQVTLSCSPISGHRSVSWYQQTPGQGLQFLFEYFSETQRNKGNFPGRFSGRQFSNSRSEMNVSTLELGDSALYLCASSGRVSSEAFFGQGTRLTVV.

V gene TRBV9 combines with J gene TRBJ1-5; D perhaps matches TRBD1 (6 bases). CDR3 size: 16 residues. Germline V lookup: CDR1 SGDLS, CDR2 YYNGEE. V lost 0 bases and J 4 bases, leaving 14 bases between the germline ends. The CDR3 protein is CASSVAAGEYNQPQHF. The DNA of the CDR3 is TGTGCCAGCAGCGTAGCTGCAGGGGAGTATAATCAGCCCCAGCATTTT.

The chain has TRBV6-6 and TRBJ1-6; D ambiguous. Trimming took 5 bases from V and 14 from J, leaving 7 bases between them. Germline CDR1 MNHNY, CDR2 SVGAGI (reference sequence). The CDR3 spans 10 residues. The CDR3 region is CASSDNTLHF. The CDR3, as DNA: TGTGCCAGCAGTGATAACACCCTCCACTTT.

J is TRBJ2-5 and V is TRBV7-8; 13 nucleotides line up with TRBD2. Germline V gives CDR1 SGHVS, CDR2 FQNEAQ. The CDR3 length is 16 residues. V was clipped by 4 bases and J by 7 bases; unmatched bases: 9. Written as DNA, the CDR3 is TGTGCCAGCAGCTCATCAGGGACTAGCGGGACAGTGACCCAGTACTTC. Translation: CASSSSGTSGTVTQYF.

The chain employs TRBV7-8 and TRBJ2-3; D gene uncertain. V was trimmed by 2 bases and J by 2 bases, leaving 11 bases between them. The CDR3 has 15 residues. Per the germline V gene, CDR1 is SGHVS and CDR2 is FQNEAQ. CDR3: CASSLRRIYTDTQYF. The DNA for the CDR3 is TGTGCCAGCAGCTTACGGCGGATATACACAGATACGCAGTATTTT.

This chain joins TRBV7-9 and TRBJ2-1; 9 nucleotides match TRBD1. The trim removed 5 bases at V and 15 bases at J, leaving 11 bases unmatched. The CDR3 spans 13 residues. Germline lookup yields CDR1 SEHNR and CDR2 FQNEAQ (reference sequence). CDR3 protein: CASSTRLGTGLFF. The CDR3 DNA reads as TGTGCCAGCAGCACCCGCCTGGGGACAGGGCTGTTCTTC.

The J gene is TRBJ2-7, the V gene TRBV29-1, with 10 bases aligning to TRBD2. CDR3 size: 14 residues. Germline V gene sequence: CDR1 SQVTM, CDR2 ANQGSEA. V was clipped by 7 bases and J by 0 bases; unmatched bases: 6. Here the CDR3 reads CSAGLAESSYEQYF. The CDR3 DNA reads TGCAGCGCTGGACTAGCGGAGAGCTCCTACGAGCAGTACTTC.

This chain joins TRBV20-1 and TRBJ1-2; D is possibly TRBD1 (5 bases). The CDR3 is 11 residues long. V lost 7 bases and J lost 6, with 12 bases in between. Germline V gives CDR1 DFQATT, CDR2 SNEGSKA (reference sequence). The CDR3 nucleotides read TGCAGTGGTAGCCAGGGCGATGGCTACACCTTC. Protein product: CSGSQGDGYTF.

The V gene is TRBV7-9, the J gene TRBJ1-5; no firm D call. The V gene's germline CDR1 is SEHNR and CDR2 FQNEAQ (reference sequence). The CDR3 contains 13 residues. The V and J ends lost 7 bases and 9 bases respectively, with 16 bases between them. Written as DNA, the CDR3 is TGTGCCAGCACCCAAGACTCTAATAGGCCCCAGCATTTT. Its translation: CASTQDSNRPQHF.

The V and J genes are TRBV11-1 and TRBJ2-3; D is ambiguous. The germline V and J ends were trimmed by 6 bases and 2 bases, with 9 bases remaining between them. This CDR3 has 13 residues. Looked up from germline, CDR1 is SGHAT and CDR2 is FQDESV (reference sequence). CDR3 nucleotides: TGTGCCAGCAGATCCTCTTCCACAGATACGCAGTATTTT. Encoded protein: CASRSSSTDTQYF.

The rearrangement links TRBV21-1 to TRBJ2-1; TRBD2 was called by the table and not checked on the DNA. TRBV21-1 is flagged as a pseudogene. The CDR3 length is 17 residues. CDR3 sequence: CASSKEVRGAKENEQFF. The CDR3 DNA is TGTGCCAGCAGCAAAGAGGTGCGAGGCGCCAAGGAAAATGAGCAGTTCTTC.

This rearrangement joins TRBV10-3 to TRBJ1-4, with 10 bases identical to TRBD1. From germline, CDR1 is ENHRY and CDR2 SYGVKD. The CDR3 totals 14 residues. Trimming removed 7 bases from V and 6 bases from J; junction bases left unmatched: 5. The CDR3 region is CAIKGQGFDEKLFF. The CDR3 DNA reads as TGTGCCATCAAGGGACAGGGGTTCGATGAAAAACTGTTTTTT.

DNA for the CDR3: TGTGCCAGTCTCGGGGAATGGAATGAGCAGTTCTTC. Its translation: CASLGEWNEQFF. The V and J genes are TRBV6-5 and TRBJ2-1; D possibly corresponds to TRBD2 (5 bases). V dropped 9 bases and J dropped 7 bases, with 13 bases sitting between them. The CDR3 is 12 amino acids. Germline V gene sequence: CDR1 MNHEY, CDR2 SVGAGI.

The chain links TRBV7-9 to TRBJ2-1; 7 nucleotides agree with TRBD1. The CDR3 is made up of 15 amino acids. Germline lookup yields CDR1 SEHNR and CDR2 FQNEAQ (reference sequence). The V and J ends lost 5 bases and 4 bases, in that order; junction bases with no gene match: 8. CDR3 loop: CASSRRTGFYNEQFF. CDR3 sequence (DNA): TGTGCCAGCAGCCGCCGGACAGGTTTTTACAATGAGCAGTTCTTC. Full variable domain (rest looked up from reference TRBV7-9 and TRBJ2-1): DTGVSQNPRHKITKRGQNVTFRCDPISEHNRLYWYRQTLGQGPEFLTYFQNEAQLEKSRLLSDRFSAERPKGSFSTLEIQRTEQGDSAMYLCASSRRTGFYNEQFFGPGTRLTVL.

The V call is TRBV30, the J call TRBJ1-4; 8 positions agree with TRBD1. J gave up 13 bases and V 2 bases, and 3 bases lay outside the gene matches. Germline V gene data show CDR1 as GTSNPN and CDR2 as SVGIG (reference sequence). This CDR3 is built from 11 residues. The CDR3 DNA is TGTGCCTGGAGTCGGACAGGGACACTGTTTTTT. Translating it yields CAWSRTGTLFF.